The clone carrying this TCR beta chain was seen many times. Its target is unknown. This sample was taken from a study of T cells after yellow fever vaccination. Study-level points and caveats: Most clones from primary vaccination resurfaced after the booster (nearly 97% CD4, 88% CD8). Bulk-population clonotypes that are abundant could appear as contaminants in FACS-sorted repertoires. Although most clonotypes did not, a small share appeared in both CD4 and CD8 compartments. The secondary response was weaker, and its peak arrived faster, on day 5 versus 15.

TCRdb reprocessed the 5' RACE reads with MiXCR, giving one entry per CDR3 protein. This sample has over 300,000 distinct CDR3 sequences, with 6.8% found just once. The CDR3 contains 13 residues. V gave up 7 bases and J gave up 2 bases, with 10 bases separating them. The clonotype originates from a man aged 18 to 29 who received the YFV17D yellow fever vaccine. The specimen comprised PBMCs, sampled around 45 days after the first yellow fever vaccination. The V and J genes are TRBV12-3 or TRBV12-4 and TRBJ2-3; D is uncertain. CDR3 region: CASTEDNTDTQYF. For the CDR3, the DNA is TGTGCCAGCACTGAAGACAACACAGATACGCAGTATTTT.